A single sample gave rise to the 14 T cell receptor beta chains below, sequenced in a study of blood T cell repertoires in COVID-19. Sequenced by immunoSEQ multiplex PCR; TCRdb stores in-frame clones only, minus some. This table has more than 300,000 clones, 92% appearing once. The specimen was PBMCs or T cells enriched from blood (not recorded which). The receptors derive from a woman in her twenties or thirties who had recovered from COVID-19.

CDR3 loop: CSAEKRGGSSYEQYF. The DNA of the CDR3 is TGCAGCGCCGAAAAACGGGGAGGGAGCTCCTACGAGCAGTACTTC. The V and J genes are TRBV29-1 and TRBJ2-7; 7 nucleotides line up with TRBD2. Germline V gene data show CDR1 as SQVTM and CDR2 as ANQGSEA. The CDR3 runs 15 residues. The V gene end was trimmed by 7 bases and the J gene end by 0 bases; junction bases not matched to a gene: 12.

This rearrangement joins TRBV18 to TRBJ2-1; TRBD2 aligns across 11 bases. J was trimmed by 3 bases and V by 2 bases; bases with no gene match: 3. The CDR3 is 16 residues long. CDR1 KGHSH and CDR2 LQKENI come from the germline V gene. Written as DNA, the CDR3 is TGTGCCAGCTCACCAGGTGGGACTAGCGGCTACAATGAGCAGTTCTTC. Residues: CASSPGGTSGYNEQFF.

V and J are TRBV30 and TRBJ2-5, with D possibly being TRBD2 (5 bases). Germline CDR1 and CDR2: GTSNPN and SVGIG (reference sequence). The V gene lost 0 bases and the J gene lost 7 bases, with 15 bases spanning the gap. This CDR3 has 14 amino acids. CDR3: CAWSVEGAPGTQYF. The CDR3, as DNA: TGTGCCTGGAGTGTAGAGGGTGCTCCAGGGACCCAGTACTTC.

The chain joins TRBV19 to TRBJ2-5; D remains unclear. Germline CDR1 is LNHDA and CDR2 is SQIVND (reference sequence). The CDR3 covers 15 residues. V dropped 6 bases and J dropped 1 base, with 15 bases sitting between them. In DNA form, the CDR3 reads TGTGCCAGTAGCCCTGGCCTGCTTCGCCAAGAGACCCAGTACTTC. It yields the protein CASSPGLLRQETQYF.

The CDR3 protein is CASSPGQVNGYTF. CDR3 DNA sequence: TGTGCCAGCTCACCAGGGCAGGTGAATGGCTACACCTTC. This rearrangement joins TRBV18 to TRBJ1-2; D ambiguous. Germline V gene sequence: CDR1 KGHSH, CDR2 LQKENI. This CDR3 spans 13 amino acids. V lost 2 bases and J lost 6, with 10 bases in between. Full variable domain (rest looked up from reference TRBV18 and TRBJ1-2): NAGVMQNPRHLVRRRGQEARLRCSPMKGHSHVYWYRQLPEEGLKFMVYLQKENIIDESGMPKERFSAEFPKEGPSILRIQQVVRGDSAAYFCASSPGQVNGYTFGSGTRLTVV.

As to this clone: Other nucleotide sequences in the sample specify the same CDR3. This chain connects TRBV19 to TRBJ1-1; 11 nucleotides line up with TRBD1. J lost 5 bases, V lost 3 bases, and 2 bases had no gene match. CDR3 size: 14 residues. Germline V lookup: CDR1 LNHDA, CDR2 SQIVND (reference sequence). CDR3 region: CASSMGQGVTEAFF. The CDR3 nucleotides are TGTGCCAGTAGTATGGGACAGGGGGTGACTGAAGCTTTCTTT.

The chain employs TRBV28 and TRBJ1-2; 10 bases are a match to TRBD1. The CDR3 runs to 16 residues. CDR1 and CDR2 (germline): MDHEN, SYDVKM. The V gene end was trimmed by 5 bases and the J gene end by 4 bases; junction bases not matched to a gene: 10. CDR3 sequence: CASSNDRGRPLYGYTF. As DNA, the CDR3 is TGTGCCAGCAGTAACGACAGGGGGCGCCCCCTCTATGGCTACACCTTC.

The rearrangement uses TRBV15 and TRBJ1-1; D is ambiguous. The CDR3 sequence is 13 residues long. V lost 0 bases and J lost 13, with 15 bases in between. Germline V CDR1 and CDR2: LNHNV, YYDKDF (reference sequence). DNA for the CDR3: TGTGCCACCAGCAGAGATGATATCGGGGTTGTTTTCTTT. Amino acid sequence: CATSRDDIGVVFF.

The chain carries TRBV13 and TRBJ2-3; 13 bases agree with TRBD2. V shed 3 bases and J 4 bases; nucleotides not matched to a gene: 10. Germline-derived CDR1 and CDR2 are PRHDT and FYEKMQ (reference sequence). The CDR3 runs 18 residues. CDR3 sequence reads: CASSLAPGLAGPADTQYF. The CDR3 coding sequence is TGTGCCAGCAGCTTGGCGCCGGGACTAGCGGGACCCGCAGATACGCAGTATTTT.

The chain combines TRBV28 with TRBJ2-7, with D unresolved. Germline-derived CDR1 and CDR2 are MDHEN and SYDVKM. The CDR3 runs to 12 residues. V lost 5 bases and J lost 3, with 8 bases in between. CDR3 sequence: CASSTNSYEQYF. The CDR3 DNA is TGTGCCAGCAGTACGAACAGCTACGAGCAGTACTTC. The whole variable domain, filled in from reference TRBV28 and TRBJ2-7, reads DVKVTQSSRYLVKRTGEKVFLECVQDMDHENMFWYRQDPGLGLRLIYFSYDVKMKEKGDIPEGYSVSREKKERFSLILESASTNQTSMYLCASSTNSYEQYFGPGTRLTVT.

The V call is TRBV24-1, the J call TRBJ1-2; D call uncertain. The CDR3 is 13 residues long. V lost 12 bases and J lost 8, with 21 bases in between. The germline V gene encodes CDR1 KGHDR and CDR2 SFDVKD. CDR3 sequence reads: CAVGSGSLWGYTF. As DNA, the CDR3 is TGTGCCGTAGGTTCGGGATCGTTATGGGGCTACACCTTC.

This chain links TRBV18 with TRBJ2-1; 12 bases match TRBD2. Germline V gene lookup returns CDR1 KGHSH and CDR2 LQKENI. The CDR3 sequence is 19 residues long. Trimming at V came to 3 bases and at J to 4 bases, leaving 13 bases not matched to a gene. CDR3 loop: CASSPPGPKTSGGYNEQFF. CDR3 nucleotides: TGTGCCAGCTCACCTCCGGGACCCAAAACTAGCGGGGGGTACAATGAGCAGTTCTTC. Together with reference TRBV18 and TRBJ2-1, the CDR3 gives the full variable domain: NAGVMQNPRHLVRRRGQEARLRCSPMKGHSHVYWYRQLPEEGLKFMVYLQKENIIDESGMPKERFSAEFPKEGPSILRIQQVVRGDSAAYFCASSPPGPKTSGGYNEQFFGPGTRLTVL.

The V call is TRBV5-1, the J call TRBJ2-1; TRBD2 matches 12 bases. The CDR3 sequence is 15 residues long. Trimming removed 1 base from V and 6 bases from J; junction bases left unmatched: 2. The germline V gene has CDR1 SGHRS and CDR2 YFSETQ. The CDR3 reads CASSLQTSGSNEQFF. CDR3 DNA sequence: TGCGCCAGCAGCTTGCAGACTAGCGGGAGCAATGAGCAGTTCTTC. Using reference TRBV5-1 and TRBJ2-1 for the parts outside the CDR3, the full variable domain is KAGVTQTPRYLIKTRGQQVTLSCSPISGHRSVSWYQQTPGQGLQFLFEYFSETQRNKGNFPGRFSGRQFSNSRSEMNVSTLELGDSALYLCASSLQTSGSNEQFFGPGTRLTVL.

This clone occurred a few times. CDR3 amino acids: CASSFGTSGYNEQFF. CDR3 coding DNA: TGCGCCAGCAGCTTTGGGACTAGCGGATACAATGAGCAGTTCTTC. The V and J genes are TRBV4-1 and TRBJ2-1, with 11 bases identical to TRBD2. Looked up from germline, CDR1 is MGHRA and CDR2 is YSYEKL. Trimming cost V 5 bases and J 4 bases; bases outside gene matches: 4. The CDR3 spans 15 residues.